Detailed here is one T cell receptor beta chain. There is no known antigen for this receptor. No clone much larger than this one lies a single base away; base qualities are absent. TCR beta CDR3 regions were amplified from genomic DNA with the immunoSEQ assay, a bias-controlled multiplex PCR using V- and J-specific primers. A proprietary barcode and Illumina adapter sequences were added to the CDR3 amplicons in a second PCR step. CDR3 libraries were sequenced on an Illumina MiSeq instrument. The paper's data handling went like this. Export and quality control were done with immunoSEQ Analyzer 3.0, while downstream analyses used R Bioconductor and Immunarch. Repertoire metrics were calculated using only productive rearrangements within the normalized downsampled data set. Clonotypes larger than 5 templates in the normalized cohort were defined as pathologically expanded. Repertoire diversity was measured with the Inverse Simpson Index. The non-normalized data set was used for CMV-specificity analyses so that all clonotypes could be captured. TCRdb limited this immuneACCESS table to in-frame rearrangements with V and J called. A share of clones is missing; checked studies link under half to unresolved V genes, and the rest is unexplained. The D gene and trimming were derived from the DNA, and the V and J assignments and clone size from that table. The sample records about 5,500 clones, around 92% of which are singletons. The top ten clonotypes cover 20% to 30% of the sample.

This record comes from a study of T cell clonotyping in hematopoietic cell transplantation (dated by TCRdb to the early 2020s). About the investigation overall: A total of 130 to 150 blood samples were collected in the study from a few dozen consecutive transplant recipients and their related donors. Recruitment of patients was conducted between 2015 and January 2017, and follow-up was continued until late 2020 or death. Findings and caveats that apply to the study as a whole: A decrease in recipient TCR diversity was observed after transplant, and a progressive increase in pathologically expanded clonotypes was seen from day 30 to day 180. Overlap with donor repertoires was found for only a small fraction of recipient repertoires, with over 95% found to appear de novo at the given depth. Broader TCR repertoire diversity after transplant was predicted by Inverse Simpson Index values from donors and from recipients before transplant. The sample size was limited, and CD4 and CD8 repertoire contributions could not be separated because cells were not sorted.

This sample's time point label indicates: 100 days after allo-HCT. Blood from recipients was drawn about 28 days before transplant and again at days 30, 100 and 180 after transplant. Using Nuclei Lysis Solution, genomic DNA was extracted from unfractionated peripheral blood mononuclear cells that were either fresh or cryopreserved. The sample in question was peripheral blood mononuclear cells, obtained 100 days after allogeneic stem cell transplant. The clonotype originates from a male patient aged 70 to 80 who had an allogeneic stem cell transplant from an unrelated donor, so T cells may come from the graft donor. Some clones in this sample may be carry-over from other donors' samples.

DNA sequence: TGTGCCAGTAGTCCCCACAGGGACGGTTTTGGCTATGGCTACACCTTC. Translated, it gives CASSPHRDGFGYGYTF. The sequence joins TRBV19 to TRBJ1-2, with TRBD1 tentatively as D gene (6 bases match). Including cysteine and phenylalanine, the CDR3 has 16 amino acids. The CDR3 DNA has 48 bases and is translated from base 1. V drops 5 bases and J drops 4 bases, leaving 20 bases in between. Taken from the germline V gene (reference sequence), the CDR1 and CDR2 loops are LNHDA and SQIVND.